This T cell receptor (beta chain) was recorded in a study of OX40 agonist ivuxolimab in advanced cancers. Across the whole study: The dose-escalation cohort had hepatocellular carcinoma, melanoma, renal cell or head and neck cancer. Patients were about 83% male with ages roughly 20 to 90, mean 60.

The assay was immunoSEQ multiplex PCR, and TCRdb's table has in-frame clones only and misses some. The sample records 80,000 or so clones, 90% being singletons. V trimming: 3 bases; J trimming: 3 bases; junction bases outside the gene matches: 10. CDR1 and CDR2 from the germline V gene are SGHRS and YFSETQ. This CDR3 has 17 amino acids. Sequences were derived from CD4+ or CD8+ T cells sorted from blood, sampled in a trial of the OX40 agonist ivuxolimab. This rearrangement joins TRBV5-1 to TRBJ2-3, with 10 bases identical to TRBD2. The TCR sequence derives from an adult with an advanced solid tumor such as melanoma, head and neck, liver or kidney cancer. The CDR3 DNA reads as TGCGCCAGCAGCTCGAGCGTACTAGCGGGAAGGACAGATACGCAGTATTTT. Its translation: CASSSSVLAGRTDTQYF. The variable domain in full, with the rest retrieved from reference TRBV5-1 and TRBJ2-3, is KAGVTQTPRYLIKTRGQQVTLSCSPISGHRSVSWYQQTPGQGLQFLFEYFSETQRNKGNFPGRFSGRQFSNSRSEMNVSTLELGDSALYLCASSSSVLAGRTDTQYFGPGTRLTVL.